The T cell receptor (beta chain) under discussion was sequenced for a study of Graves' ophthalmopathy and Graves' hyperthyroidism. Using RNA transcripts, the TCR beta CDR3 regions were amplified. First-round RT-PCR relied on HTBI primers, and a second-round multiplex PCR came next. TCRdb called the multiplex PCR reads again in MiXCR, with one record for every CDR3 protein. The table has roughly 350,000 distinct CDR3 sequences, about 17% seen once. CDR3 length: 17 residues. Trimming removed 3 bases from V and 4 bases from J; junction bases left unmatched: 11. Germline lookup yields CDR1 LGHDT and CDR2 YNNKEL (reference sequence). Where ophthalmopathy was absent within 18 months of follow-up, hyperthyroidism was stable. Patients were excluded if they had other autoimmune diseases or uncontrolled infections, and likewise if pregnancy or lactation applied.

Sequencing was done on a sample of peripheral blood. The sequence derives from an adult woman with stable Graves' hyperthyroidism. The V call is TRBV3-1, the J call TRBJ2-7; TRBD2 aligns across 11 bases. Written as DNA, the CDR3 is TGTGCCAGCAGCCAGAAAGCTACTAGCGGGAGAAAATACGAGCAGTACTTC. Protein sequence: CASSQKATSGRKYEQYF.